These T cell receptor beta chains were read from a single sample in a study of blood T cell dynamics during melanoma immunotherapy. The table came from immunoSEQ multiplex PCR; TCRdb's copy has only in-frame clones and leaves some out. The sample lists about 5,600 clones, roughly 84% occurring once. Sequencing used blood, obtained from a patient treated with checkpoint blockade. Receptors were obtained from a human donor with melanoma. Some clones in this sample may be carry-over from other donors' samples. Both conserved end residues are part of each CDR3. A D gene is named only where the DNA matches it firmly. Clone size is shown for a subset of rows, as once, few, many or a class of expanded clone.

d_gene	v_gene	j_gene	abundance	CDR3aa	CDR3nt
TRBD2	TRBV7-8	TRBJ2-1	.	CASSLGLAAPFNEQFF	TGTGCCAGCAGCTTAGGGCTAGCGGCCCCTTTCAATGAGCAGTTCTTC
.	TRBV9	TRBJ2-3	.	CASSVGMTGSTDTQYF	TGTGCCAGCAGCGTTGGGATGACAGGAAGCACAGATACGCAGTATTTT
.	TRBV6-6	TRBJ2-7	.	CASGTLAGLPYEQYF	TGTGCCAGCGGGACATTGGCGGGGCTTCCCTACGAGCAGTACTTC
TRBD2	TRBV5-4	TRBJ2-3	.	CASSSRSSGGAMGPQYF	TGTGCCAGCAGCTCCAGGAGTAGCGGGGGGGCCATGGGCCCGCAGTATTTT
.	TRBV7-2	TRBJ1-5	few	CASSFAGAQPQHF	TGTGCCAGCAGCTTCGCAGGTGCTCAGCCCCAGCATTTT
.	TRBV21-1	TRBJ2-3	.	CASTLGPDTQYF	TGTGCCAGCACCTTAGGACCAGATACGCAGTATTTT
TRBD2	TRBV29-1	TRBJ2-3	.	CSVISGNTDTQYF	TGCAGCGTTATTAGCGGGAACACAGATACGCAGTATTTT
TRBD2	TRBV2	TRBJ2-1	.	CASRETSPPPNEQFF	TGTGCCAGCAGGGAGACTAGCCCCCCACCGAATGAGCAGTTCTTC
.	TRBV4-1	TRBJ1-2	.	CASSQVEDPNYGYTF	TGCGCCAGCAGCCAAGTTGAGGATCCTAACTATGGCTACACCTTC
TRBD1	TRBV6-1	TRBJ1-5	.	CASSLTGWGNQPQHF	TGTGCCAGCAGCCTGACAGGGTGGGGCAATCAGCCCCAGCATTTT
.	TRBV29-1	TRBJ1-1	.	CSAQGRRGGDTEAFF	TGCAGCGCCCAGGGCAGGCGGGGTGGAGACACTGAAGCTTTCTTT
.	TRBV29-1	TRBJ1-1	.	CSVRTLLDTEAFF	TGCAGCGTCCGCACCCTTCTTGACACTGAAGCTTTCTTT
TRBD1	TRBV6-5	TRBJ1-2	.	CASSYEETGGYGYTF	TGTGCCAGCAGTTACGAAGAGACAGGGGGATATGGCTACACCTTC
.	TRBV30	TRBJ2-1	.	CAWIPVPSNNEQFF	TGTGCCTGGATTCCCGTACCCAGTAACAATGAGCAGTTCTTC
.	TRBV19	TRBJ2-5	.	CASSIDFQETQYF	TGTGCCAGTAGTATAGATTTTCAAGAGACCCAGTACTTC